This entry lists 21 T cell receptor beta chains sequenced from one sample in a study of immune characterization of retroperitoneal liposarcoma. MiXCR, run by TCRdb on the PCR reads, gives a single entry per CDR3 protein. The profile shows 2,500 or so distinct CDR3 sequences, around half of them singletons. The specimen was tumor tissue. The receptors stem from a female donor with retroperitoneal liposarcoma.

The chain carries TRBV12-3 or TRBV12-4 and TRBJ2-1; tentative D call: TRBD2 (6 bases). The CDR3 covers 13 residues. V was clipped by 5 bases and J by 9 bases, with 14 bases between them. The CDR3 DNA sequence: TGTGCCAGCAGTCCCGCGGGGTCCGGTGAGCAGTTCTTC. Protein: CASSPAGSGEQFF.

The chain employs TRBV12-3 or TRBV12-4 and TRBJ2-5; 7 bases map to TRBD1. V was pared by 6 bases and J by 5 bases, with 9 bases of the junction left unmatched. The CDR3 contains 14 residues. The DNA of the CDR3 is TGTGCCAGCAGCCGTGACAGGGCCCAGGAGACCCAGTACTTC. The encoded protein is CASSRDRAQETQYF.

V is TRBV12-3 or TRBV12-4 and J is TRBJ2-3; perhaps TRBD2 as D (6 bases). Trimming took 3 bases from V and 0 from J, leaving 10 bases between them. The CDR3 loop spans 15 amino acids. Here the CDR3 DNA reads TGTGCCAGCAGTTTGTCTAGCGCCAGCACAGATACGCAGTATTTT. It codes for CASSLSSASTDTQYF.

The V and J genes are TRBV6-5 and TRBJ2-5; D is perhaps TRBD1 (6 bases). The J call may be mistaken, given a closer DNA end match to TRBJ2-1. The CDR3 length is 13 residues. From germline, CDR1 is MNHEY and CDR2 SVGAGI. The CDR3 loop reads CASSYGGWETQFF. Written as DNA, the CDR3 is TGTGCCAGCAGTTACGGGGGCTGGGAGACCCAGTTCTTC.

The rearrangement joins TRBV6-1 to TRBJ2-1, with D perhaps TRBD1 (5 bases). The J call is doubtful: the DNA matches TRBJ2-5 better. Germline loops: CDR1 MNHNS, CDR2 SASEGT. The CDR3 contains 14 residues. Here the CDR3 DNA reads TGTGCCAGCAGCACTGGGGCGACCGCCCAGACCCAGTACTTC. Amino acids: CASSTGATAQTQYF.

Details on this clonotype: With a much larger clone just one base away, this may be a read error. CDR3 sequence: CVSSKNLAGDEQFF. For the CDR3, the DNA is TGTGTCAGCAGTAAAAATCTAGCGGGAGATGAGCAGTTCTTC. This sequence joins TRBV6-5 and TRBJ2-1; the match to TRBD2 covers 10 bases. The CDR3 covers 14 residues. CDR1 MNHEY and CDR2 SVGAGI come from the germline V gene.

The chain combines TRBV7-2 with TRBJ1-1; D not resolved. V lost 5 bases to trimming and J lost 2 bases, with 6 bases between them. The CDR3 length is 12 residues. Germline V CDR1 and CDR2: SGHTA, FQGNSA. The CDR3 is CASSTRNTEAFF. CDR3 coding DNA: TGTGCCAGCAGCACACGAAACACTGAAGCTTTCTTT.

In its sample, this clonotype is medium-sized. Here the CDR3 reads CASSEQRKGEQFF. CDR3 bases: TGTGCCAGCAGTGAACAAAGGAAGGGGGAGCAGTTCTTC. V usage is TRBV6-1 and J usage is TRBJ2-1; the D gene is possibly TRBD1 (5 bases). Germline assignment: CDR1 MNHNS and CDR2 SASEGT. CDR3 length: 13 amino acids. V was trimmed by 2 bases and J by 10 bases, leaving 12 bases between them.

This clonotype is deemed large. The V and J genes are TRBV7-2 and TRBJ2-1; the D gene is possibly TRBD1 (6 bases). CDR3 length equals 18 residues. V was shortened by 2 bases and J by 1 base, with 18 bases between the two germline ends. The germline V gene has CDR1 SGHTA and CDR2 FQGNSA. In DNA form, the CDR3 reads TGTGCCAGCAGCTTACGCCGGGTTACAGGGCTATCCTACAATGAGCAGTTCTTC. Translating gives CASSLRRVTGLSYNEQFF. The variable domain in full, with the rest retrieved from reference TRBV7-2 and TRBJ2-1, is GAGVSQSPSNKVTEKGKDVELRCDPISGHTALYWYRQSLGQGLEFLIYFQGNSAPDKSGLPSDRFSAERTGGSVSTLTIQRTQQEDSAVYLCASSLRRVTGLSYNEQFFGPGTRLTVL.

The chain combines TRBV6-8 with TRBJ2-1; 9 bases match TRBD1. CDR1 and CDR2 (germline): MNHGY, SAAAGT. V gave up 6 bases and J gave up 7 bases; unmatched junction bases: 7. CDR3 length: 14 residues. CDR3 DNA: TGTGCCAGCAGCCCGGGACAGGGAGGGAATGAGCAGTTCTTC. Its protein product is CASSPGQGGNEQFF.

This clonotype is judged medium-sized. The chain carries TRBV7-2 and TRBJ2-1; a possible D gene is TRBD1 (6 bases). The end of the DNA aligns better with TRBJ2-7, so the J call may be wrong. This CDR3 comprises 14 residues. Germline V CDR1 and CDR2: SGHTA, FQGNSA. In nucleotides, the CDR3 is TGTGCCAGCAGTCGTCTCGGACAGTCCTACGAGCAGTACTTC. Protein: CASSRLGQSYEQYF.

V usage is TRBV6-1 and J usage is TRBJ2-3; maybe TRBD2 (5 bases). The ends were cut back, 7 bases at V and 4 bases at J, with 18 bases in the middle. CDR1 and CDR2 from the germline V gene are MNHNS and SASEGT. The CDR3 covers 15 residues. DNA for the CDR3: TGTGCCAGCAATGGACTGGGAGCCAGCCCAGATACGCAGTATTTT. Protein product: CASNGLGASPDTQYF.

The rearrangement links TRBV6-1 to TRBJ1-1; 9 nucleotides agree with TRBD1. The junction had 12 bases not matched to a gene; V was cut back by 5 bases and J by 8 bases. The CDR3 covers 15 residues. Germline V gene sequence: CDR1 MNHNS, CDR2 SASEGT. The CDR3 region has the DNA TGTGCCAGCAGTTTGAGTCGTGGGACAGGGAACGAAGCTTTCTTT. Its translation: CASSLSRGTGNEAFF.

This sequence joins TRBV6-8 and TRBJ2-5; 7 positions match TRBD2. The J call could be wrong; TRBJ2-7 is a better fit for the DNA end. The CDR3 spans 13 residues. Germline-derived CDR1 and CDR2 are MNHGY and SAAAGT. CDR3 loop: CASSNGGGYEQYF. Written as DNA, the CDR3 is TGTGCCAGCAGTAATGGCGGGGGCTACGAGCAGTACTTC.

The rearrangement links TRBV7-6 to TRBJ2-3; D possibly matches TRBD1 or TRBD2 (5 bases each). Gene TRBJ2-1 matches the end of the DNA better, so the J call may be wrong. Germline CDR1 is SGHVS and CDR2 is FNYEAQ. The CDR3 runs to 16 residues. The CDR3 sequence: CASDLAGGILYNEQFF. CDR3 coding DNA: TGTGCCAGCGACCTCGCTGGGGGAATATTGTACAATGAGCAGTTCTTC.

Written as DNA, the CDR3 is TGCGCCAGCAGCCAGGGGTGGGACCCCCAAGAGACCCAGTACTTC. This translates into CASSQGWDPQETQYF. This sequence joins TRBV4-1 and TRBJ2-5; the D gene could be TRBD1 or TRBD2 (5 bases each). Per the germline V gene, CDR1 is MGHRA and CDR2 is YSYEKL. The V end lost 3 bases, the J end lost 1 base, and 12 bases lay between the germline ends. CDR3 size: 15 residues.

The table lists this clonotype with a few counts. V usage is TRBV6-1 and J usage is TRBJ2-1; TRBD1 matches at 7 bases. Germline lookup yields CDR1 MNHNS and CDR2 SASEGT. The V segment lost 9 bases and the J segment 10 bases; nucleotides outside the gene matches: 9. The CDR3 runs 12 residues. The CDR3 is CARIGQANEQFF. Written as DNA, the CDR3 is TGTGCCAGAATCGGACAGGCCAACGAGCAGTTCTTC.

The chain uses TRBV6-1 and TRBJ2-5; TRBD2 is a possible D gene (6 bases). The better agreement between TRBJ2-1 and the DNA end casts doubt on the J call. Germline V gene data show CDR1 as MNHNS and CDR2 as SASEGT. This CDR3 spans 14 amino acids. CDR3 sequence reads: CASRALRGADEQFF. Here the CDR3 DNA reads TGTGCCAGCAGAGCTCTGCGCGGGGCGGATGAGCAGTTCTTC.

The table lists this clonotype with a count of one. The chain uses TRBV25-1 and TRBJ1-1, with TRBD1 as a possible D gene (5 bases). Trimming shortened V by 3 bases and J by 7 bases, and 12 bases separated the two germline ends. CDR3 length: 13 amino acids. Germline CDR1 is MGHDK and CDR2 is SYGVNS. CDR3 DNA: TGTGCCAGCAGTGAGCCGGGACCGAGTGAAGCTTTCTTT. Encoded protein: CASSEPGPSEAFF.

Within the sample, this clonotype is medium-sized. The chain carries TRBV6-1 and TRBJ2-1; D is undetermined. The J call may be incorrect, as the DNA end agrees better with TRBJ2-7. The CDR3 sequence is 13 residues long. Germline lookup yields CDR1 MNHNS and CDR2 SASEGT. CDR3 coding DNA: TGTGCCAGCAGTGAGACACCCGCCTACGAGCAGTACTTC. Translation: CASSETPAYEQYF.

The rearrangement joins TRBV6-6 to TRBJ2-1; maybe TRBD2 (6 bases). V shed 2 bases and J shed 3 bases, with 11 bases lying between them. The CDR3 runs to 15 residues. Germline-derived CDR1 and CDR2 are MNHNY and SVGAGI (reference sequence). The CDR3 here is CASSYVPAGYNEQFF. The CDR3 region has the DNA TGTGCCAGCAGTTACGTGCCAGCGGGCTACAATGAGCAGTTCTTC.